These T cell receptor beta chains were read from a single sample in a study of T-cell reconstitution after alpha-beta-depleted transplantation in children. TCRdb reprocessed the PCR reads with MiXCR, giving one entry per CDR3 protein. The profile covers about 240,000 distinct CDR3 sequences, with about 25% appearing a single time and about 2.8% taken by the ten largest. This specimen was PBMCs, taken before TCRalphabeta/CD19-depleted stem cell transplant. Source of these receptors: a girl aged 2 to 10 with Fanconi anemia, due to receive a stem cell transplant. Both conserved end residues are part of each CDR3. The D gene is left open where the match is weak. A row's size may be missing; if present it is once, few, many or a size class.

-	TRBJ2-2	TRBV20-1	-	CSARKRANTGELFF	TGCAGTGCTAGGAAAAGAGCGAACACCGGGGAGCTGTTTTTT
many	TRBJ2-1	TRBV6-4	TRBD1	CASSDGQGANEQFF	TGTGCCAGCAGTGACGGACAGGGGGCGAATGAGCAGTTCTTC
many	TRBJ1-1	TRBV5-1	-	CASSLDARTRWDTEAFF	TGCGCCAGCAGCTTGGACGCCCGAACTCGATGGGACACTGAAGCTTTCTTT
-	TRBJ2-7	TRBV6-1	-	CASRLAGTGAYEQYF	TGTGCCAGCAGGCTAGCGGGGACAGGCGCCTACGAGCAGTACTTC
-	TRBJ1-2	TRBV15	-	CATSRSFGAVSLEQRGYTF	TGTGCCACCAGCAGGAGTTTCGGGGCAGTATCTTTGGAACAGCGTGGCTACACCTTC
many	TRBJ1-5	TRBV20-1	-	CSASFGTGGQPQHF	TGCAGTGCTAGTTTCGGGACGGGGGGTCAGCCCCAGCATTTT
-	TRBJ2-7	TRBV20-1	TRBD1	CSATDRVHEQYF	TGCAGTGCAACGGACAGGGTCCACGAGCAGTACTTC
few	TRBJ2-5	TRBV5-1	TRBD1	CASTPQTGGETQYF	TGCGCCAGCACCCCTCAGACAGGGGGCGAGACCCAGTACTTC
-	TRBJ2-7	TRBV6-1	TRBD2	CASRGEGREGYEQYF	TGTGCCAGCAGGGGGGAAGGCAGGGAGGGGTACGAGCAGTACTTC
-	TRBJ2-7	TRBV7-2	-	CASRTGEGYEQYF	TGTGCCAGCAGAACAGGGGAGGGCTACGAGCAGTACTTC
many	TRBJ2-1	TRBV6-5	-	CASSYSMGTYNEQFF	TGTGCCAGCAGTTACTCGATGGGGACCTACAATGAGCAGTTCTTC
many	TRBJ2-3	TRBV29-1	-	CSVVGVRGTDTQYF	TGCAGCGTTGTGGGGGTTAGGGGCACAGATACGCAGTATTTT
-	TRBJ2-5	TRBV7-2	-	CASSLGSLRQTQYF	TGTGCCAGCAGCCTCGGGTCTTTACGGCAGACCCAGTACTTC
few	TRBJ2-7	TRBV28	TRBD1	CASRPAGTGAYEQYF	TGTGCCAGCAGACCTGCGGGGACAGGGGCCTACGAGCAGTACTTC
many	TRBJ2-7	TRBV20-1	-	CSASTGKSSYEQYF	TGCAGTGCTAGTACAGGGAAGAGCTCCTACGAGCAGTACTTC
-	TRBJ2-1	TRBV20-1	TRBD2	CSARDRGGTYNEQFF	TGCAGTGCTAGAGATCGGGGGGGCACGTACAATGAGCAGTTCTTC
few	TRBJ2-2	TRBV2	TRBD2	CASSRSSGNTGELFF	TGTGCCAGCAGTCGATCTAGCGGGAACACCGGGGAGCTGTTTTTT
many	TRBJ2-1	TRBV29-1	-	CSVDRRVNNEQFF	TGCAGCGTTGATAGGCGGGTAAACAATGAGCAGTTCTTC
once	TRBJ2-7	TRBV20-1	-	CSAVPVGGLYEQYF	TGCAGTGCTGTTCCGGTGGGGGGACTCTACGAGCAGTACTTC
-	TRBJ2-7	TRBV20-1	-	CSARQASSSYEQYF	TGCAGTGCTAGACAGGCCTCGTCCTCCTACGAGCAGTACTTC
few	TRBJ2-6	TRBV20-1	-	CSARAPARFSGANVLTF	TGCAGTGCTAGAGCTCCAGCGCGCTTCTCTGGGGCCAACGTCCTGACTTTC
many	TRBJ2-4	TRBV10-1	-	CASSESIGGPDIQYF	TGCGCCAGCAGTGAGTCTATTGGGGGCCCGGACATTCAGTACTTC
few	TRBJ2-1	TRBV21-1	-	CASSSVDRSMWNEQFF	TGTGCCAGCAGCTCGGTTGACAGATCGATGTGGAATGAGCAGTTCTTC
-	TRBJ2-7	TRBV5-1	TRBD2	CASSLAPSGVTYEQYF	TGCGCCAGCAGCTTGGCCCCTAGCGGGGTGACCTACGAGCAGTACTTC
-	TRBJ1-5	TRBV2	-	CASSGSVRDQPQHF	TGTGCCAGCAGTGGCTCTGTCCGGGATCAGCCCCAGCATTTT
many	TRBJ2-3	TRBV20-1	TRBD2	CSARDLAGGTDTQYF	TGCAGTGCTAGAGATCTGGCGGGAGGCACAGATACGCAGTATTTT
many	TRBJ2-1	TRBV20-1	-	CSERISSYNEQFF	TGCAGTGAAAGGATCAGCTCCTACAATGAGCAGTTCTTC
many	TRBJ2-5	TRBV5-1	TRBD1	CASTRDRGETQYF	TGCGCCAGCACCCGGGACAGGGGTGAGACCCAGTACTTC
many	TRBJ2-3	TRBV4-2	-	CASSHWTPTDTQYF	TGTGCCAGCAGCCATTGGACGCCCACAGATACGCAGTATTTT
-	TRBJ2-1	TRBV28	TRBD1	CASRATGGAGYNEQFF	TGTGCCAGCAGGGCAACAGGGGGCGCGGGGTACAATGAGCAGTTCTTC
many	TRBJ1-1	TRBV6-1	TRBD1	CASSEQGPVNTEAFF	TGTGCCAGCAGCGAACAGGGGCCGGTGAACACTGAAGCTTTCTTT
many	TRBJ2-7	TRBV29-1	-	CSVALSYEQYF	TGCAGCGTTGCCCTCTCCTACGAGCAGTACTTC
many	TRBJ2-1	TRBV12-3/TRBV12-4	TRBD1	CASSPHADRGDNEQFF	TGTGCCAGCAGTCCCCACGCGGACAGGGGAGACAATGAGCAGTTCTTC
many	TRBJ2-1	TRBV7-2	TRBD2	CASSIGTSGLYREQFF	TGTGCCAGCAGCATAGGGACTAGCGGACTTTACCGAGAGCAGTTCTTC
many	TRBJ2-1	TRBV10-3	-	CAISDPDRHPNEQFF	TGTGCCATCAGTGACCCAGACAGGCACCCCAATGAGCAGTTCTTC
-	TRBJ2-1	TRBV11-1	TRBD2	CASSPPTSGGVSYNEQFF	TGTGCCAGCAGCCCGCCAACTAGCGGGGGGGTTTCCTACAATGAGCAGTTCTTC
-	TRBJ2-7	TRBV5-6	-	CASRDADGVEQYF	TGTGCCAGCAGGGACGCCGACGGGGTCGAGCAGTACTTC
few	TRBJ2-3	TRBV7-3	-	CASSLRGSSPFSDTQYF	TGTGCCAGCAGCTTAAGGGGTAGCAGCCCTTTTTCAGATACGCAGTATTTT
many	TRBJ2-7	TRBV6-5	-	CASKLAISYEQYF	TGTGCCAGCAAGCTAGCGATATCCTACGAGCAGTACTTC
-	TRBJ2-7	TRBV23-1	-	CATPPRSSYEQYF	TGCGCCACCCCCCCGAGGAGCTCCTACGAGCAGTACTTC
-	TRBJ2-2	TRBV5-1	-	CASREGDTGELFF	TGCGCCAGCAGGGAGGGCGACACCGGGGAGCTGTTTTTT
many	TRBJ2-1	TRBV27	TRBD2	CASSLTSGSQVYNEQFF	TGTGCCAGCAGTTTGACTAGCGGGAGTCAAGTTTACAATGAGCAGTTCTTC
many	TRBJ2-1	TRBV29-1	TRBD2	CSVVGYSAGGPYNEQFF	TGCAGCGTTGTCGGGTATTCGGCGGGAGGACCCTACAATGAGCAGTTCTTC
many	TRBJ2-5	TRBV12-3/TRBV12-4	-	CASSSGTGVGETQYF	TGTGCCAGCAGTTCTGGTACGGGAGTGGGAGAGACCCAGTACTTC
once	TRBJ1-1	TRBV28	TRBD1	CASSGTGGLSNTEAFF	TGTGCCAGCTCCGGGACAGGGGGCTTGTCGAACACTGAAGCTTTCTTT
-	TRBJ2-1	TRBV18	-	CASSLLSNNEQFF	TGTGCCAGCTCACTACTATCAAACAATGAGCAGTTCTTC
many	TRBJ2-7	TRBV20-1	-	CSARHVGDWAYEQYF	TGCAGTGCTAGACATGTCGGAGATTGGGCCTACGAGCAGTACTTC
-	TRBJ2-7	TRBV4-1	-	CASSQGLARSYEQYF	TGCGCCAGCAGCCAAGGTTTAGCCAGGTCCTACGAGCAGTACTTC
-	TRBJ2-5	TRBV5-1	TRBD1	CASSLSRSGTGKETQYF	TGCGCCAGCAGCTTGTCCAGATCCGGGACAGGGAAAGAGACCCAGTACTTC
-	TRBJ2-7	TRBV18	TRBD1	CASSPLGQGRFYEQYF	TGTGCCAGCTCACCACTCGGACAGGGCCGGTTCTACGAGCAGTACTTC
-	TRBJ2-1	TRBV4-1	-	CASSTALSRSYNEQFF	TGCGCCAGCAGCACCGCCTTGTCCCGCTCCTACAATGAGCAGTTCTTC
many	TRBJ2-1	TRBV7-2	TRBD2	CASSSGLAYSNEQFF	TGTGCCAGCAGCTCGGGACTAGCCTACAGCAATGAGCAGTTCTTC
few	TRBJ2-1	TRBV6-5	-	CASSYSRDFNEQFF	TGTGCCAGCAGTTACTCGAGGGATTTCAATGAGCAGTTCTTC
-	TRBJ1-3	TRBV3-1	-	CASSPWLGSGNTIYF	TGTGCCAGCAGCCCCTGGTTGGGCTCTGGAAACACCATATATTTT
-	TRBJ2-5	TRBV12-3/TRBV12-4	TRBD1	CASSPGGWDREKVETQYF	TGTGCCAGCAGCCCTGGCGGGTGGGACAGGGAAAAAGTGGAGACCCAGTACTTC
few	TRBJ2-1	TRBV6-5	TRBD2	CASTRTSGSEGNEQFF	TGTGCCAGCACCAGGACTAGCGGGAGTGAGGGCAATGAGCAGTTCTTC
many	TRBJ1-1	TRBV12-3/TRBV12-4	TRBD1	CAIPGQTTNTEAFF	TGTGCCATCCCGGGACAGACAACGAACACTGAAGCTTTCTTT
-	TRBJ1-1	TRBV20-1	-	CSARPTGRPEAFF	TGCAGTGCTAGGCCGACAGGTCGCCCTGAAGCTTTCTTT
many	TRBJ2-2	TRBV12-3/TRBV12-4	-	CASSLLQGNTGELFF	TGTGCCAGCAGTTTACTACAGGGGAACACCGGGGAGCTGTTTTTT
once	TRBJ2-3	TRBV28	TRBD2	CASSRTSGELTDTQYF	TGTGCCAGCAGCCGGACTAGCGGAGAACTCACAGATACGCAGTATTTT